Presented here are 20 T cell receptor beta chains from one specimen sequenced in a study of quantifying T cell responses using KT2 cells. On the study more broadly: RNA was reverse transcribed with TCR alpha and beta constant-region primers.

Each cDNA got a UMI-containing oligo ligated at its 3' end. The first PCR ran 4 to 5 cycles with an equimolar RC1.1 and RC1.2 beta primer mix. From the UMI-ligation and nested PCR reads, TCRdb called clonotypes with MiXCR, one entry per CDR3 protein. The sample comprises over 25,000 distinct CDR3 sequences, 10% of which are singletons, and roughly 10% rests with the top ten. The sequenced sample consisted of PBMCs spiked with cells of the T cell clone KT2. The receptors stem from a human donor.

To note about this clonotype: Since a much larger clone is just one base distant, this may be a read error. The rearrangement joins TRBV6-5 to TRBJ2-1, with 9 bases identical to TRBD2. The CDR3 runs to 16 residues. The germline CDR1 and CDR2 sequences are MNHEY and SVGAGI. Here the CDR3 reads CASSYSAGGSYNGQFF. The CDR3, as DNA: TGTGCCAGCAGTTACTCGGCGGGAGGGTCCTACAATGGGCAGTTCTTC.

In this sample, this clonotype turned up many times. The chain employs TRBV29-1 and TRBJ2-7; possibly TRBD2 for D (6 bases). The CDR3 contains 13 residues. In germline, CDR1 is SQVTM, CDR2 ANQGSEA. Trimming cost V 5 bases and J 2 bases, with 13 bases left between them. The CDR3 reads CSVTGVYAYEQYF. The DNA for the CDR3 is TGCAGCGTTACGGGGGTTTACGCCTACGAGCAGTACTTC.

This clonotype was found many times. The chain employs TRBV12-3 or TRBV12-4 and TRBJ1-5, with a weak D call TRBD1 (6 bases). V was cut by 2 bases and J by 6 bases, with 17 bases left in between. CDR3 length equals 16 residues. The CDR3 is CASSLLGGNQPQPQHF. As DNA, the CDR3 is TGTGCCAGCAGTTTATTAGGGGGGAATCAGCCTCAGCCCCAGCATTTT.

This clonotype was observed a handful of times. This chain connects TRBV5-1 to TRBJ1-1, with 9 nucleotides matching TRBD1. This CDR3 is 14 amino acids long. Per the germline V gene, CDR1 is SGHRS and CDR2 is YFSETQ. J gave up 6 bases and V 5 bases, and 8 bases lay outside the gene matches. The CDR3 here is CASRFGTGIPEAFF. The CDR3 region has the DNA TGCGCCAGCAGGTTCGGGACAGGGATCCCTGAAGCTTTCTTT.

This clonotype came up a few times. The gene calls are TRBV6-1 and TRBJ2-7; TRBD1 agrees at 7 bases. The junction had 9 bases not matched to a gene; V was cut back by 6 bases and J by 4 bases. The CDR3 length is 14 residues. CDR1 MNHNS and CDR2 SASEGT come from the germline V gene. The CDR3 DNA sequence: TGTGCCAGCAGACACAGGGGATCGGCTTACGAGCAGTACTTC. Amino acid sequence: CASRHRGSAYEQYF.

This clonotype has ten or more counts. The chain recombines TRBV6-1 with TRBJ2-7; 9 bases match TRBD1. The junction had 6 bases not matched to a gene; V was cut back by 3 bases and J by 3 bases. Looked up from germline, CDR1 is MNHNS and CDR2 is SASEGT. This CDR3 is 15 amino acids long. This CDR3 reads CASSESETGGYEQYF. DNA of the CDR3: TGTGCCAGCAGTGAGTCGGAGACAGGGGGCTACGAGCAGTACTTC.

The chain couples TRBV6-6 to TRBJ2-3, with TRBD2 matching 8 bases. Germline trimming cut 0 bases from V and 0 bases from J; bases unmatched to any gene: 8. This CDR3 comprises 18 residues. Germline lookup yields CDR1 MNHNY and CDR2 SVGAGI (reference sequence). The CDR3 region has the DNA TGTGCCAGCAGTTACTCGGGTTCGGGGGGGGTGAGCACAGATACGCAGTATTTT. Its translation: CASSYSGSGGVSTDTQYF.

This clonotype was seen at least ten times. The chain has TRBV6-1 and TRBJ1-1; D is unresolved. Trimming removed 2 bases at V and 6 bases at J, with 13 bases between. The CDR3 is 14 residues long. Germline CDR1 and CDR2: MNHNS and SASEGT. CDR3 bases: TGTGCCAGCAGTGAAATTCGGACCCAATCTGAAGCTTTCTTT. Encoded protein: CASSEIRTQSEAFF.

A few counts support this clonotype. CDR3: CASSYYRKGGTNTEAFF. The DNA of the CDR3 is TGTGCCAGCAGCTACTATCGCAAAGGGGGGACGAACACTGAAGCTTTCTTT. The gene calls are TRBV13 and TRBJ1-1; the D gene is possibly TRBD1 (6 bases). This CDR3 region has 17 residues. Germline CDR1 reads PRHDT; CDR2 reads FYEKMQ (reference sequence). V was trimmed by 4 bases and J by 1 base, leaving 19 bases between them.

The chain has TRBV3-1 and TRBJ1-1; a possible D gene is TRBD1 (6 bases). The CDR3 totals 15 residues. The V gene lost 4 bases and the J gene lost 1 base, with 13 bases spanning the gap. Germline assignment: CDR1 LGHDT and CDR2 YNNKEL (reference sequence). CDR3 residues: CASSLLEQGNTEAFF. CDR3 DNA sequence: TGTGCCAGCAGCCTACTAGAACAGGGGAACACTGAAGCTTTCTTT.

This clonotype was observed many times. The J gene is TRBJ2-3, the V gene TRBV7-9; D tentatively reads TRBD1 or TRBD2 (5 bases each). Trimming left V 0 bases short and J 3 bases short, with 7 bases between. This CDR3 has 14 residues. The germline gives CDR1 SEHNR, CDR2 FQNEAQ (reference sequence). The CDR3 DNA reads TGTGCCAGCAGCTTAGCGGGGGTAACAGATACGCAGTATTTT. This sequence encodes CASSLAGVTDTQYF.

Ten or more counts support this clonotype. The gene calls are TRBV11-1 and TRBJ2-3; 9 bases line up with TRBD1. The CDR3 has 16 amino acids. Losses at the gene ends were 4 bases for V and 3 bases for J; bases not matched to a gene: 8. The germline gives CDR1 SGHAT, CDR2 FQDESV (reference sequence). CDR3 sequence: CASSSMGQGSTDTQYF. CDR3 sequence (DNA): TGTGCCAGCAGCTCGATGGGACAGGGTTCGACAGATACGCAGTATTTT.

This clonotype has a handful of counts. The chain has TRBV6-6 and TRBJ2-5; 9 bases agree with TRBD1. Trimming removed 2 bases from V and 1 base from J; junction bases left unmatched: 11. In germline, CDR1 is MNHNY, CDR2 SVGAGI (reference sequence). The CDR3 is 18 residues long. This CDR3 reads CASSYGTGNVPRQETQYF. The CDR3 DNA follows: TGTGCCAGCAGTTACGGGACAGGGAATGTCCCCCGCCAAGAGACCCAGTACTTC.

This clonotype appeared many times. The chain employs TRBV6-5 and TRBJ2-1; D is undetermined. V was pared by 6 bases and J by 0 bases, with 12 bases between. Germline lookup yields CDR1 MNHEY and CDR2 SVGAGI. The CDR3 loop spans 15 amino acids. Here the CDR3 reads CASSKRRSSYNEQFF. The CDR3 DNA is TGTGCCAGCAGCAAACGGCGGAGCTCCTACAATGAGCAGTTCTTC.

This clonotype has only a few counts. As DNA, the CDR3 is TGTGCCAGCAGTTTAAGGGACAGATATAATGAGCAGTTCTTC. Encoded protein: CASSLRDRYNEQFF. The genes are TRBV27 and TRBJ2-1; 7 nucleotides agree with TRBD1. Germline V gene data show CDR1 as MNHEY and CDR2 as SMNVEV (reference sequence). The junction had 5 bases not matched to a gene; V was cut back by 2 bases and J by 7 bases. The CDR3 spans 14 residues.

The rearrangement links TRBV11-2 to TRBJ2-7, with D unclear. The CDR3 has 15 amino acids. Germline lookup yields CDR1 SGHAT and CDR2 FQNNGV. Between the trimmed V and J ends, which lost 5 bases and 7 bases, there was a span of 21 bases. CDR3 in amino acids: CASSQTGYPLREQYF. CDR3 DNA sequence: TGTGCCAGCAGCCAGACGGGCTACCCCCTACGTGAGCAGTACTTC.

CDR3 loop: CASSLPEGATEAFF. The CDR3 DNA sequence: TGTGCCAGCAGCTTACCCGAGGGTGCCACTGAAGCTTTCTTT. The genes are TRBV13 and TRBJ1-1, with D unresolved. The V gene's germline CDR1 is PRHDT and CDR2 FYEKMQ (reference sequence). This CDR3 region has 14 residues. V was cut by 2 bases and J by 4 bases, with 11 bases left in between.

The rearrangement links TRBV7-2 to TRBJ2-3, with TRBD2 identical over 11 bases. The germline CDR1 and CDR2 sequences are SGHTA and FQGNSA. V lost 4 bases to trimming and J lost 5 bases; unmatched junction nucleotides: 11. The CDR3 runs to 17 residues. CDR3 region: CASSSGVAGGGLDTQYF. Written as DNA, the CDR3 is TGTGCCAGCAGCTCCGGAGTAGCGGGAGGGGGGTTAGATACGCAGTATTTT.

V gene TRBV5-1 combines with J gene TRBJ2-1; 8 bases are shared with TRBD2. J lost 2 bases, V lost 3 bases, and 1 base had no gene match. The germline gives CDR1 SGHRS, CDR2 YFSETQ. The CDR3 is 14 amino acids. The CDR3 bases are TGCGCCAGCAGCTCGCGGGGGGCCTACAATGAGCAGTTCTTC. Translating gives CASSSRGAYNEQFF.

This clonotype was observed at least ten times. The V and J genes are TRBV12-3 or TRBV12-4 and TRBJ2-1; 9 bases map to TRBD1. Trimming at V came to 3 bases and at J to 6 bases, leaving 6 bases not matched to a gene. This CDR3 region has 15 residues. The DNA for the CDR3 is TGTGCCAGCAGTTTTCGGGGACAGGGTGGCAATGAGCAGTTCTTC. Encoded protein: CASSFRGQGGNEQFF.